Given below is one TCR beta chain in context. It lacks a known antigen. Base qualities are not recorded, but no much larger clone differs from it by a single base. Whole blood was collected in K2EDTA tubes by collaborating institutions according to the institutions' own protocols. Collaborator samples were shipped for TCRbeta analysis as frozen whole blood, isolated PBMCs, or DNA extracted from either sample type. The immunoSEQ Assay, a bias-controlled multiplex PCR, was used to amplify TCRbeta CDR3 regions from genomic DNA. The original pipeline was this. Within the assay, amplification of reference gene primers was used to estimate how many nucleated cells each sample contained. To quantify the absolute abundance of each unique TCRbeta CDR3 rearrangement, sequence reads were collapsed and filtered. For each sample, productive Simpson clonality was calculated by taking the square root of Simpson's diversity index across productive rearrangements. The immuneACCESS repertoire file appears here via TCRdb, limited to in-frame rearrangements. These files lack a portion of the clones; in checked studies, under half of the deficit traces to unresolved V genes, and the cause of the others is not known. The V and J calls and clone size come from that table; D and trimming were worked out from the DNA. For this sample the table gives around 180,000 clones, of which roughly 86% were detected only once. 2.5% to 3.5% of the sample comes from the top ten.

These data come from a study of blood T cell repertoires in COVID-19 (dated by TCRdb to 2018 to 2020). Context from the whole study: The collaborator samples originated in the United States, Italy and Spain and spanned the acute and convalescent phases of COVID-19. Samples were obtained from the ongoing ImmuneRACE study (first 160 participants) and from 950 to 1,500 subjects provided by 6 global collaborators. Sample metadata almost always included a de-identified subject ID, COVID-19 status, age in years and sex. HLA class I and class II types, where available, came from metadata supplied by the sample provider rather than from assay-based typing. Deeply sampled blood TCRbeta repertoires from subjects exposed to, actively infected with, or recovered from COVID-19 were included in the dataset. The prospective study material was composed of cDNA or gDNA derived from T cells, B-cell-depleted T cells, or PBMCs. A freely available public database, intended as a resource for researchers studying the immune response to SARS-CoV-2, is where the repertoires were released. General conclusions and limits of the study: The quantity of clinical and demographic metadata differed by source and by participant and was supplied without curation.

Inclusive of the bounding cysteine and phenylalanine, the CDR3 is 15 residues long. Only the CDR3 region is kept as DNA, spanning 45 bases read in frame from base 1. CDR1 and CDR2, looked up from the germline V gene, are MRHNA and SNTAGT. Cut back by 3 bases and 0 bases, the V and J ends lie 9 bases apart. The rearranged segments are TRBV6-4 and TRBJ2-1; the D region possibly corresponds to TRBD2 (6 bases align). The origin of this receptor is a woman aged 25-40 years with active or convalescent COVID-19. Sequencing was performed on peripheral blood. The DNA sequence is TGTGCCAGCAGTGAAAGCGGGCCCTCCTACAATGAGCAGTTCTTC. The translation is CASSESGPSYNEQFF.